Listed below are T cell receptor beta chains from one sample, sequenced in a study of OX40 agonist ivuxolimab in advanced cancers. Assay: immunoSEQ multiplex PCR; the TCRdb copy retains only in-frame clones and omits some. The repertoire holds 65,000 to 85,000 clones, with around 87% as singletons. Source: CD4+ or CD8+ T cells sorted from blood, taken in a trial of the OX40 agonist ivuxolimab. The receptor source for this set is an adult with an advanced solid tumor such as melanoma, head and neck, liver or kidney cancer. Both conserved end residues are part of each CDR3. The order of the fields is clone size, V gene, J gene, D gene, CDR3 protein, CDR3 DNA. A D gene is named only where the DNA matches it firmly. A row's size may be missing; if present it is once, few, many or a size class.

clone_size: -
v_call: TRBV25-1
j_call: TRBJ1-3
d_call: -
cdr3_aa: CASSVGNTIYF
cdr3_nt: TGTGCCAGCAGTGTAGGAAACACCATATATTTT

clone_size: -
v_call: TRBV6-6
j_call: TRBJ1-5
d_call: -
cdr3_aa: CASSWDISNQPQHF
cdr3_nt: TGTGCCAGCAGCTGGGACATTAGCAATCAGCCCCAGCATTTT

clone_size: few
v_call: TRBV19
j_call: TRBJ1-2
d_call: -
cdr3_aa: CASSTVEGYGYTF
cdr3_nt: TGTGCCAGTTCGACAGTCGAGGGCTATGGCTACACCTTC

clone_size: -
v_call: TRBV7-2
j_call: TRBJ1-6
d_call: TRBD1
cdr3_aa: CASSFHQRGQLNNSPLHF
cdr3_nt: TGTGCCAGCAGCTTTCATCAGAGGGGACAGCTGAATAATTCACCCCTCCACTTT

clone_size: -
v_call: TRBV7-2
j_call: TRBJ1-1
d_call: -
cdr3_aa: CASSPYLQEIGAFF
cdr3_nt: TGTGCCAGCAGCCCCTACCTACAGGAAATTGGGGCTTTCTTT

clone_size: -
v_call: TRBV27
j_call: TRBJ2-1
d_call: TRBD1
cdr3_aa: CASSSPAPTGGLNEQFF
cdr3_nt: TGTGCCAGCAGTTCCCCGGCCCCGACAGGGGGGTTGAATGAGCAGTTCTTC

clone_size: -
v_call: TRBV7-3
j_call: TRBJ2-2
d_call: -
cdr3_aa: CASSRGRALNTGELFF
cdr3_nt: TGTGCCAGCAGCCGCGGGCGGGCACTCAACACCGGGGAGCTGTTTTTT

clone_size: -
v_call: TRBV7-2
j_call: TRBJ2-7
d_call: -
cdr3_aa: CASSLSERRYF
cdr3_nt: TGTGCCAGCAGCTTATCTGAGAGGAGGTACTTC

clone_size: -
v_call: TRBV10-3
j_call: TRBJ1-5
d_call: -
cdr3_aa: CAIRPEGNQPQHF
cdr3_nt: TGTGCCATCAGGCCCGAGGGGAATCAGCCCCAGCATTTT

clone_size: -
v_call: TRBV27
j_call: TRBJ1-1
d_call: -
cdr3_aa: CASRYGTTNTEAFF
cdr3_nt: TGTGCCAGCAGGTACGGGACAACGAACACTGAAGCTTTCTTT

clone_size: -
v_call: TRBV11-2
j_call: TRBJ2-5
d_call: -
cdr3_aa: CASRLQVTEETQYF
cdr3_nt: TGTGCCAGCAGATTACAGGTTACCGAAGAGACCCAGTACTTC

clone_size: -
v_call: TRBV4-2
j_call: TRBJ1-3
d_call: -
cdr3_aa: CASSQGATGNTIYF
cdr3_nt: TGTGCCAGCAGCCAGGGGGCGACGGGAAACACCATATATTTT

clone_size: few
v_call: TRBV7-2
j_call: TRBJ1-2
d_call: -
cdr3_aa: CASSLTGQGNGYTF
cdr3_nt: TGTGCCAGCAGCTTAACTGGCCAGGGTAACGGCTACACCTTC

clone_size: -
v_call: TRBV4-2
j_call: TRBJ1-1
d_call: TRBD1
cdr3_aa: CASSQDRGTGAEAFF
cdr3_nt: TGTGCCAGCAGCCAAGACAGGGGCACAGGGGCTGAAGCTTTCTTT

clone_size: -
v_call: TRBV5-4
j_call: TRBJ1-1
d_call: -
cdr3_aa: CASSRAGTLATEAFF
cdr3_nt: TGTGCCAGCAGCCGAGCAGGGACCTTAGCAACTGAAGCTTTCTTT

clone_size: -
v_call: TRBV10-3
j_call: TRBJ1-3
d_call: -
cdr3_aa: CAIREGSGNTIYF
cdr3_nt: TGTGCCATCAGGGAAGGCTCTGGAAACACCATATATTTT

clone_size: few
v_call: TRBV7-2
j_call: TRBJ1-4
d_call: -
cdr3_aa: CASSSQGANEKLFF
cdr3_nt: TGTGCCAGCAGTTCACAGGGTGCTAATGAAAAACTGTTTTTT

clone_size: -
v_call: TRBV18
j_call: TRBJ1-2
d_call: TRBD1
cdr3_aa: CASCPDRDYGYTF
cdr3_nt: TGTGCCAGCTGCCCGGACAGGGACTATGGCTACACCTTC

clone_size: -
v_call: TRBV5-8
j_call: TRBJ1-3
d_call: TRBD1
cdr3_aa: CASSPRTGHSGNTIYF
cdr3_nt: TGTGCCAGCAGCCCCCGGACAGGGCACTCTGGAAACACCATATATTTT

clone_size: -
v_call: TRBV27
j_call: TRBJ1-2
d_call: -
cdr3_aa: CASSLMGGGGHGYTF
cdr3_nt: TGTGCCAGCAGTTTAATGGGCGGGGGAGGCCATGGCTACACCTTC

clone_size: -
v_call: TRBV25-1
j_call: TRBJ1-2
d_call: TRBD1
cdr3_aa: CASSLGRGQDYGYTF
cdr3_nt: TGTGCCAGCAGCCTGGGGAGGGGGCAGGACTATGGCTACACCTTC

clone_size: -
v_call: TRBV18
j_call: TRBJ1-2
d_call: TRBD1
cdr3_aa: CASSFDRDYGYTF
cdr3_nt: TGTGCCAGCTCATTCGACAGGGACTATGGCTACACCTTC

clone_size: few
v_call: TRBV6-5
j_call: TRBJ2-7
d_call: -
cdr3_aa: CATFGTNYEQYF
cdr3_nt: TGTGCCACCTTCGGGACAAACTACGAGCAGTACTTC

clone_size: -
v_call: TRBV18
j_call: TRBJ2-7
d_call: -
cdr3_aa: CASSLGLTSYEQYF
cdr3_nt: TGTGCCAGCTCACTCGGACTGACCTCCTACGAGCAGTACTTC

clone_size: -
v_call: TRBV9
j_call: TRBJ2-2
d_call: TRBD1
cdr3_aa: CASSVAVDRGLVTGELFF
cdr3_nt: TGTGCCAGCAGCGTAGCTGTGGACAGGGGGCTCGTCACCGGGGAGCTGTTTTTT

clone_size: few
v_call: TRBV4-3
j_call: TRBJ1-3
d_call: -
cdr3_aa: CASSPRQASGNTIYF
cdr3_nt: TGCGCCAGCAGCCCCCGACAGGCCTCTGGAAACACCATATATTTT

clone_size: -
v_call: TRBV4-1
j_call: TRBJ1-6
d_call: TRBD1
cdr3_aa: CASSQDRTGRSSPLHF
cdr3_nt: TGCGCCAGCAGCCAAGATCGGACAGGGCGGAGCTCACCCCTCCACTTT

clone_size: -
v_call: TRBV18
j_call: TRBJ1-5
d_call: -
cdr3_aa: CASSPGVRGANQPQHF
cdr3_nt: TGTGCCAGCTCACCAGGAGTACGGGGGGCCAATCAGCCCCAGCATTTT

clone_size: -
v_call: TRBV5-1
j_call: TRBJ1-1
d_call: TRBD1
cdr3_aa: CASSFPRDRDMNTEAFF
cdr3_nt: TGCGCCAGCAGCTTCCCCCGGGACAGGGACATGAACACTGAAGCTTTCTTT

clone_size: -
v_call: TRBV6-5
j_call: TRBJ1-5
d_call: -
cdr3_aa: CASSYTEAIQPQHF
cdr3_nt: TGTGCCAGCAGTTACACCGAGGCCATACAGCCCCAGCATTTT

clone_size: -
v_call: TRBV28
j_call: TRBJ1-5
d_call: -
cdr3_aa: CASSLNSVENQPQHF
cdr3_nt: TGTGCCAGCAGTTTAAATAGCGTCGAGAATCAGCCCCAGCATTTT

clone_size: -
v_call: TRBV5-1
j_call: TRBJ1-1
d_call: -
cdr3_aa: CASSPRSGGTEAFF
cdr3_nt: TGCGCCAGCAGCCCGAGATCGGGGGGAACTGAAGCTTTCTTT

clone_size: -
v_call: TRBV30
j_call: TRBJ2-1
d_call: -
cdr3_aa: CAWSAYSGNEQFF
cdr3_nt: TGTGCCTGGAGTGCATATAGCGGCAATGAGCAGTTCTTC

clone_size: -
v_call: TRBV18
j_call: TRBJ2-3
d_call: -
cdr3_aa: CASSPGSVGLDTQYF
cdr3_nt: TGTGCCAGCTCACCCGGGTCCGTTGGCCTAGATACGCAGTATTTT

clone_size: -
v_call: TRBV5-1
j_call: TRBJ1-1
d_call: -
cdr3_aa: CASSLDEGSGPEAFF
cdr3_nt: TGCGCCAGCAGCTTGGACGAGGGATCGGGGCCTGAAGCTTTCTTT

clone_size: -
v_call: TRBV7-9
j_call: TRBJ2-5
d_call: -
cdr3_aa: CASSLGAEETQYF
cdr3_nt: TGTGCCAGCAGCTTAGGTGCGGAAGAGACCCAGTACTTC

clone_size: -
v_call: TRBV4-3
j_call: TRBJ2-2
d_call: -
cdr3_aa: CASSQDEGTYTGELFF
cdr3_nt: TGCGCCAGCAGCCAAGATGAGGGGACATACACCGGGGAGCTGTTTTTT

clone_size: -
v_call: TRBV5-4
j_call: TRBJ2-1
d_call: -
cdr3_aa: CASSLLVGGASYNEQFF
cdr3_nt: TGTGCCAGCAGCTTGCTGGTGGGGGGGGCGTCATACAATGAGCAGTTCTTC

clone_size: -
v_call: TRBV7-3
j_call: TRBJ2-1
d_call: TRBD2
cdr3_aa: CASSYFGGGPDEQFF
cdr3_nt: TGTGCCAGCAGCTACTTCGGCGGGGGGCCGGATGAGCAGTTCTTC

clone_size: -
v_call: TRBV9
j_call: TRBJ2-1
d_call: -
cdr3_aa: CASSVGRDSYNEQFF
cdr3_nt: TGTGCCAGCAGCGTAGGGAGGGACAGCTACAATGAGCAGTTCTTC

clone_size: -
v_call: TRBV7-2
j_call: TRBJ2-5
d_call: TRBD2
cdr3_aa: CASSSTAGLETQYF
cdr3_nt: TGTGCCAGCAGCTCCACAGCGGGGTTGGAGACCCAGTACTTC